These 8 T cell receptor beta chains came from one sample sequenced in a study of T cells in Graves' hyperthyroidism and ophthalmopathy. Authors of the study amplified TCR beta CDR3 regions from RNA transcripts. The HTBI primer set was used in a first-round RT-PCR of the TCR CDR3. TCRdb used MiXCR to reprocess the multiplex PCR reads, holding one entry per CDR3 protein. The top ten hold 15% to 17% of the sample, which has about 690,000 distinct CDR3 sequences, roughly 17% seen once. Sample: blood. The origin of the receptors is a man in his fifties or sixties with Graves' hyperthyroidism.

This clonotype was recorded only once. This sequence joins TRBV10-3 and TRBJ1-2, with TRBD1 matching over 10 bases. Per germline, CDR1 ENHRY and CDR2 SYGVKD. V lost 9 bases and J lost 7; bases outside the gene matches: 8. This CDR3 has 13 amino acids. The CDR3 loop is CAMRIRDRGGYTF. CDR3 nucleotides: TGTGCCATGCGAATCCGGGACAGGGGTGGCTACACCTTC.

This clonotype was recorded at least ten times. In DNA form, the CDR3 reads TGTGCCACCAGAGAGACTAGCGGGAGACGGGGCACAGATACGCAGTATTTT. This sequence encodes CATRETSGRRGTDTQYF. The V call is TRBV24-1, the J call TRBJ2-3, with 12 bases identical to TRBD2. Germline CDR1 is KGHDR and CDR2 is SFDVKD. CDR3 length: 17 residues. Germline trimming cut 7 bases from V and 1 base from J; bases unmatched to any gene: 8.

Note on this clonotype: At one of its ends the junction is not consistent with the germline gene, which may arise from a read error. The chain has TRBV3-1 and TRBJ2-1; 11 bases align to TRBD1. The CDR3 is made up of 19 amino acids. Germline CDR1 and CDR2: LGHDT and YNNKEL (reference sequence). DNA for the CDR3: TGTGCCAGCAGCCAACCCGGGACAGGGGGGTTGAGCTCCTACAATGAGCAGCTCTTC. Translation gives CASSQPGTGGLSSYNEQLF.

The V call is TRBV2, the J call TRBJ2-1; 10 positions match TRBD2. The CDR3 is made up of 17 amino acids. The junction had 4 bases not matched to a gene; V was cut back by 2 bases and J by 0 bases. CDR1 is SNHLY and CDR2 is FYNNEI in the germline V gene. The DNA of the CDR3 is TGTGCCAGCAGTGAACGACTAGCGGGTTTCTCCTACAATGAGCAGTTCTTC. Translating it yields CASSERLAGFSYNEQFF.

This clonotype has just a few counts. This chain links TRBV6-2 or TRBV6-3 with TRBJ2-1; D uncertain. The CDR3 is made up of 14 amino acids. V was shortened by 6 bases and J by 3 bases, with 12 bases between the two germline ends. Looked up from germline, CDR1 is MNHEY and CDR2 is SVGEGT. DNA for the CDR3: TGTGCCAGCAGCCCGACTCGAGGCTACAATGAGCAGTTCTTC. This sequence encodes CASSPTRGYNEQFF.

The chain is built from TRBV20-1 and TRBJ1-1; D remains ambiguous. CDR1 DFQATT and CDR2 SNEGSKA come from the germline V gene (reference sequence). CDR3 length: 16 amino acids. The CDR3 bases are TGCAGGGTCGGACGGGCTGGTGGTCTTATGAACACTGAAGCTTTCTTT. It translates to CRVGRAGGLMNTEAFF.

Of note for this clonotype: Just one base apart from a much larger clone, this may be a read error. V gene TRBV11-2 combines with J gene TRBJ1-5; 7 bases are a match to TRBD1. Germline loops: CDR1 SGHAT, CDR2 FQNNGV. This CDR3 spans 14 amino acids. CDR3 residues: CASSLDRGPQPRHF. DNA of the CDR3: TGTGCCAGCAGCTTAGATAGGGGGCCGCAGCCCCGGCATTTT.

This clonotype came up a few times. The chain links TRBV27 to TRBJ2-7; TRBD2 matches 7 bases. CDR3 size: 14 residues. Germline V CDR1 and CDR2: MNHEY, SMNVEV (reference sequence). The ends lost 3 bases at V and 2 bases at J; junction bases unmatched: 4. The CDR3 is CASSFREATYEQYF. As DNA, the CDR3 is TGTGCCAGCAGTTTCCGGGAGGCGACCTACGAGCAGTACTTC.